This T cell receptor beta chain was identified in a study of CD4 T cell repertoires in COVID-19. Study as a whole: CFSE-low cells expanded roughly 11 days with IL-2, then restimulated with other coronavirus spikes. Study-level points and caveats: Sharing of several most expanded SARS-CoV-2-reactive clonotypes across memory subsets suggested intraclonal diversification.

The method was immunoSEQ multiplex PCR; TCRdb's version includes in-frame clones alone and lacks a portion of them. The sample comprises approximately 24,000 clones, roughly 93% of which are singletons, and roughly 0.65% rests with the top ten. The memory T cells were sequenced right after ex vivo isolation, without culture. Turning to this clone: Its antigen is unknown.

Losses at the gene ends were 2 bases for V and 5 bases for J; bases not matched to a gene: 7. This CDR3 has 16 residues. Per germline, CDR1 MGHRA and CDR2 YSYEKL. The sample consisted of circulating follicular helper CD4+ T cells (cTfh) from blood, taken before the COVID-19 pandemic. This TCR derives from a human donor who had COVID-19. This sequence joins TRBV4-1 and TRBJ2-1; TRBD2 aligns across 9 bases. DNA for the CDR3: TGCGCCAGCAGCCAAACCGGGACTAGCAGGGACAATGAGCAGTTCTTC. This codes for CASSQTGTSRDNEQFF.